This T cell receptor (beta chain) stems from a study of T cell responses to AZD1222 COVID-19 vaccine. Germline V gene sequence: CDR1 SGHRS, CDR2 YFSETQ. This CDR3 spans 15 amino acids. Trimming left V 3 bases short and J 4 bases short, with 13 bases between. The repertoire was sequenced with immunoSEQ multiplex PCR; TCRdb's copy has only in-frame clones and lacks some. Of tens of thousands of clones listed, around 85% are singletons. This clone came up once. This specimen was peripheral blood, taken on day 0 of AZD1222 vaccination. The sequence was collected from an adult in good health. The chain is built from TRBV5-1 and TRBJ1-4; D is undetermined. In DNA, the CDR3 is TGCGCCAGCAGCTCCCCCGAGGGAAGTAATGAAAAACTGTTTTTT. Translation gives CASSSPEGSNEKLFF.